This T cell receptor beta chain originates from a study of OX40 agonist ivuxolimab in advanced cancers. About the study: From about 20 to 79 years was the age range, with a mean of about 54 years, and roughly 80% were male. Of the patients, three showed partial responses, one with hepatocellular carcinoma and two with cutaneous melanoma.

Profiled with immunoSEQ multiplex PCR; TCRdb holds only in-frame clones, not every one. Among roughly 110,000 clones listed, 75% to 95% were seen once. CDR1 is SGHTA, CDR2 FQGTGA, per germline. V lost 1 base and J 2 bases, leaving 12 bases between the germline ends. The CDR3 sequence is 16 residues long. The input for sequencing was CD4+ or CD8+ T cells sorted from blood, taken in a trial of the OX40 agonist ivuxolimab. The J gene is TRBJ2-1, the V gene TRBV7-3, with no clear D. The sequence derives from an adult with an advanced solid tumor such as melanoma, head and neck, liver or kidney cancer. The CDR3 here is CASSLSKAGPYNEQFF. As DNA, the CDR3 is TGTGCCAGCAGCTTAAGTAAGGCCGGACCCTACAATGAGCAGTTCTTC.